This TCR beta chain was recorded in a study of T cell responses to AZD1222 COVID-19 vaccine. Findings and caveats of the study: Unmutated regions of variants are reportedly targeted by nearly half of spike-specific TCRs.

Clones were read by immunoSEQ multiplex PCR, and TCRdb kept only the in-frame ones, dropping some. The sample holds some 97,000 clones; around 87% are singletons and the top ten take 2.5% to 4%. A remark on this clone: The antigen is unknown.

Germline CDR1 is SEHNR and CDR2 is FQNEAQ (reference sequence). This CDR3 region has 15 residues. Trimming removed 3 bases from V and 0 bases from J, with 9 bases in between. The rearrangement uses TRBV7-9 and TRBJ1-5; D perhaps matches TRBD1 (5 bases). The sample in question was peripheral blood, obtained on day 0 of AZD1222 vaccination. The sequence was collected from an adult in good health. CDR3 coding DNA: TGTGCCAGCAGCTTTGATGGGGCTAGCAATCAGCCCCAGCATTTT. Translating gives CASSFDGASNQPQHF.